A selection of T cell receptor beta chains follows, all from one sample in a study of PD-L1 blockade in urothelial cancer. The repertoire was sequenced with immunoSEQ multiplex PCR; TCRdb's copy has only in-frame clones and lacks some. The sample yields some 52,000 clones, approximately 80% seen once. The material sequenced was PBMCs, taken around atezolizumab (anti-PD-L1) treatment. The receptors stem from a man between 65 and 85 years old with urothelial cancer. Both conserved end residues are part of each CDR3. The D gene is left open where the match is weak. Not all rows give a size; the values are once, few, many and, for expanded clones, a class.

d_call	v_call	clone_size	j_call	cdr3_aa	cdr3_nt
-	TRBV11-2	-	TRBJ2-3	CASSATLTPPQDTQYF	TGTGCCAGCAGCGCCACTCTCACCCCACCGCAAGATACGCAGTATTTT
TRBD2	TRBV30	-	TRBJ2-5	CAWRLRGGETQYF	TGTGCCTGGAGACTGCGGGGGGGAGAGACCCAGTACTTC
-	TRBV12-5	-	TRBJ2-3	CASGLNRADTQYF	TGTGCTAGTGGTTTGAACAGGGCAGATACGCAGTATTTT
TRBD2	TRBV27	-	TRBJ2-1	CASSPGGGRYNEQFF	TGTGCCAGCAGTCCGGGGGGGGGCAGGTACAATGAGCAGTTCTTC
TRBD2	TRBV5-5	-	TRBJ2-3	CASSLAGTSGRGPDTQYF	TGTGCCAGCAGCTTGGCGGGGACTAGCGGGAGGGGCCCAGATACGCAGTATTTT
TRBD1	TRBV28	once	TRBJ1-5	CASSSDRVGGSNQPQHF	TGTGCCAGCAGTTCAGACAGGGTCGGCGGCAGCAATCAGCCCCAGCATTTT
TRBD1	TRBV27	-	TRBJ2-7	CASSSQGTANLYEQYF	TGTGCCAGCAGTTCCCAAGGGACAGCTAACCTCTACGAGCAGTACTTC
TRBD2	TRBV5-1	-	TRBJ2-7	CASSPSGGASYEQYF	TGCGCCAGCAGCCCTAGCGGGGGGGCCTCGTACGAGCAGTACTTC
TRBD1	TRBV4-1	-	TRBJ2-3	CASSQGVLAGGSSTDTQYF	TGCGCCAGCAGCCAAGGAGTCTTGGCAGGGGGATCTAGCACAGATACGCAGTATTTT
TRBD1	TRBV18	-	TRBJ2-7	CASLGQGHEQYF	TGTGCCAGCTTGGGACAGGGCCACGAGCAGTACTTC
-	TRBV29-1	few	TRBJ2-1	CSVGGGPSYNEQFF	TGCAGCGTTGGGGGGGGGCCTTCCTACAATGAGCAGTTCTTC
-	TRBV28	few	TRBJ1-4	CASRPGTSTNEKLFF	TGTGCCAGCAGACCTGGGACATCAACTAATGAAAAACTGTTTTTT
-	TRBV7-6	-	TRBJ1-3	CASSLRPFVRGNTIYF	TGTGCCAGCAGCTTAAGGCCTTTCGTGCGGGGAAACACCATATATTTT
TRBD2	TRBV7-8	-	TRBJ2-1	CASSSPYAGGVNEQFF	TGTGCCAGCAGCAGCCCTTATGCGGGGGGCGTAAATGAGCAGTTCTTC
-	TRBV28	-	TRBJ2-1	CASAGGSSYNEQFF	TGTGCCAGCGCTGGGGGCAGCTCCTACAATGAGCAGTTCTTC
-	TRBV2	once	TRBJ1-2	CASRQGYDYGYTF	TGTGCCAGCAGACAGGGTTATGACTATGGCTACACCTTC
-	TRBV7-9	-	TRBJ2-6	CASSPSGGSGANVLTF	TGTGCCAGCAGTCCTAGTGGGGGGAGTGGGGCCAACGTCCTGACTTTC